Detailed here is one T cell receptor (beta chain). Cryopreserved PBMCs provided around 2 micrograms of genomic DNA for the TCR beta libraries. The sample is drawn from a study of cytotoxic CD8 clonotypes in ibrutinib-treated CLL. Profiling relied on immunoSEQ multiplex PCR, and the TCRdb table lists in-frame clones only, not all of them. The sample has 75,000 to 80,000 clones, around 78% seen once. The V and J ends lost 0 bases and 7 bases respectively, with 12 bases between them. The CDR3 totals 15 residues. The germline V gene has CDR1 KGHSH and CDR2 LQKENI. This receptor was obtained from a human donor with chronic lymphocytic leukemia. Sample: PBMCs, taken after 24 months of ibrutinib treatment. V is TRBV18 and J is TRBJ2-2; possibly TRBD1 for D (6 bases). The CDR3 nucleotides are TGTGCCAGCTCACCACCCCGGACAGAGGTCGGGGAGCTGTTTTTT. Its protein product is CASSPPRTEVGELFF.